This TCR beta chain was recovered during a study of identical twins. cDNA molecules carried unique molecular identifiers, and template switching added a universal primer site. MiXCR, applied by TCRdb to the 5' RACE reads, yields one record per CDR3 protein. The table has under 20,000 distinct CDR3 sequences, 69% seen once. Germline-derived CDR1 and CDR2 are DFQATT and SNEGSKA (reference sequence). The V segment lost 3 bases and the J segment 4 bases; nucleotides outside the gene matches: 10. The CDR3 length is 15 residues. Study-wide findings and caveats: Memory repertoires showed no such pattern, whereas abundant cord blood beta clonotypes carried fewer insertions. The degree of excess twin sharing was weaker in beta out-of-frame sequences. Cross-sectional statistical analysis, not tracking of the same donors, underpinned the conclusions.

As concerns this clonotype: The antigen is undetermined.

The specimen sequenced was memory (CD45RO+) T cells sorted from blood. V gene TRBV20-1 combines with J gene TRBJ1-1; 8 bases map to TRBD1. This sequence originates from a woman aged 18-29 years in good health. This table probably holds off-target reads from a library built for another chain. Written as DNA, the CDR3 is TGCAGTGCTAGGAGGGACAGGTACGGTGGCACTGAAGCTTTCTTT. Protein product: CSARRDRYGGTEAFF.